This T cell receptor beta chain originates from a study of cytomegalovirus exposure and HLA in healthy donors (dated by TCRdb to about 2017). About the study as a whole: According to an earlier analysis of several hundred of the donors, about 179 million T cells yielded roughly 110 million unique TCR beta sequences and about 280 Gb of sequence data. An early release that covered more than 550 HLA-typed donors contained approximately 300 gigabases of sequencing data and tens of millions of unique TCR sequences. Of the 300 to 500 genotyped donors, 75% to 85% were placed in the genetic ancestry cluster associated with self-reported Caucasian donors. The study was designed to test whether signatures of past pathogen exposure could be identified by cataloging public T cell receptors. The T cell repertoires of 670 or so subjects were profiled by immunosequencing and related to cytomegalovirus serostatus. Along with the roughly 670-subject first cohort, a separate validation cohort of roughly 110 different subjects was used. High-throughput TCR immunosequencing, statistical association of individual TCRs with disease status, and machine learning were combined to predict cytomegalovirus infection status. In a later analysis, previously published TCR beta repertoires from some 640 donors were re-analyzed and high-resolution HLA genotyping was added so that TCR occurrence patterns could be studied. Rather than drawing on any new phenotypic data, the later analysis identified candidate immune exposures from TCR beta sequences and the way those sequences occurred across donors. An earlier analysis of roughly 600 of the donors used high-throughput TCR beta sequencing to judge whether each TCR beta V gene segment behaved as functional or pseudogenic. Alongside the repertoire data, information on donor age, sex, ethnicity and CMV serostatus was compiled. Genome-wide SNP genotypes for about 65% of the 666 donors were used in a later genetic analysis, which treated that subset as a discovery cohort. Every discovery cohort repertoire had been produced on one sequencing platform. HLA typing included class I and class II loci at four-digit resolution. The number of typed donors differed by locus: about 629-630 for A, B, C, DRB1 and DQB1; 500 to 550 for DQA1; approximately 600 for DPA1; and 400 to 480 for DPB1. Five DR-DQ haplotypes were handled as single units for association and clustering, since linkage in the cohort was strong. Among some 410 genotyped donors of the cohort, an average of roughly 230,000 unique TCR beta nucleotide sequences was sequenced per donor, of which about 18% were non-productive.

Trimming takes 1 base from V and 10 bases from J, and the germline ends sit 7 bases apart. Its CDR3 holds 12 amino acids, cysteine through phenylalanine. The DNA shown is the 36-base CDR3, in frame from base 1. CDR1 SEHNR and CDR2 FQNEAQ were looked up in the germline V gene (reference sequence). Regarding this clone: Its antigen specificity is not known. Base-call qualities are not available, and no considerably larger clone is one nucleotide away.

Libraries were built with the immunoSEQ multiplex PCR assay. For the multiplex PCR, a mixture combining 60 forward primers for TCR Vbeta segments and 13 reverse primers for TCR Jbeta segments was used. The CDR3 region of rearranged TCR beta genes was amplified from genomic DNA by a multiplex PCR assay. The Illumina HiSeq System was used to sequence the amplified TCR beta libraries as 87-base-pair reads. In the paper's pipeline: A later analysis counted tens of millions of unique TCR beta chains across the 500 to 850 repertoires, and roughly 10 million of these chains were shared by at least two donors. A nearest-neighbor algorithm error-corrected the raw reads and collapsed the reads into unique sequences, merging closely related sequences to remove PCR and sequencing errors. Alignment of CDR3 sequences to IMGT reference sequences was used to assign V, D and J gene segments. For a sequence to be retained, a match of at least six nucleotides to both a V gene segment and a J gene segment was required. Rearrangements were called productive when the CDR3 lacked stop codons and stayed in frame with V and J; all others were non-productive. Following IMGT convention, CDR3 was defined as the stretch from the second conserved V-encoded cysteine to the conserved J-encoded phenylalanine. The earlier analysis of about 610 of the donors excluded sequences that lacked an unambiguous match to a single V gene segment. An earlier analysis of almost 600 of the donors classified V segments as functional when productive rearrangements were above 56.7% and as segregating when the standard deviation between donors was above 5%. A statistical classification framework was built for diagnosing cytomegalovirus status from the catalog of TCR beta chain sequences. V and J gene assignment, in a later analysis, came from comparing TCR nucleotide sequences with IMGT/GENE-DB human TR gene sequences. In a later analysis, CDR3 sequences and most-parsimonious VDJ recombination scenarios were assigned using the TCRdist pipeline. In a later analysis, every TCR beta chain was defined by the combination of its CDR3 amino acid sequence and its V-gene family, and reads without a unique V-gene family were dropped. As a way to deal with suspected cross-contamination and a sequencing artifact, a later analysis dropped hundreds of nucleotide sequences that were highly shared and had low generation probability. In a later analysis, a clonal expansion index was calculated for each public chain from normalized within-repertoire ranks of inferred template counts. In a later analysis, generation probabilities were computed using a VDJ recombination model fitted to out-of-frame rearrangements, and the results were checked against IGoR. In a later analysis, TCR-TCR, TCR-HLA and TCR-CMV co-occurrence was scored with hypergeometric tests, and a repertoire-size bias correction was applied to TCR pairs. False discovery rates were estimated in a later analysis by permuting HLA or CMV assignments 20 times. A later analysis grouped co-occurring TCRs with DBSCAN, adding TCRdist sequence similarity when clustering within HLA-allele-positive subsets. Repertoires with fewer than 30,000 or more than 120,000 public chains, plus five repertoires with anomalous nucleotide sharing, were excluded from co-occurrence clustering. The clones in this table, taken by TCRdb from immuneACCESS, are in-frame only. Not every clone is retained; where verified, under half of the shortfall comes from an unresolved V gene, and the cause of the rest is unknown. That table furnishes V, J and clone size, whereas the DNA furnished D and trimming. The sample contains around 140,000 clones, 77% of them found a single time. Roughly 4.2% of the sample is held by the ten biggest clonotypes.

Here is what the overall study found, with its caveats: In the study, about 150 TCR beta chains were listed as associated with cytomegalovirus. The classifier was reported to diagnose cytomegalovirus status with high specificity and sensitivity in both the original and validation cohorts. Linkage disequilibrium might explain the correlated functional status among segregating V segments, but an unknown experimental factor could not be excluded. In a later analysis, HLA-associated TCR beta chains were found to be more clonally expanded and to have lower generation probabilities than equally common non-associated chains. A later genetic analysis reported fewer N-insertions in productive TCRs among donors in an Asian-associated ancestry cluster than the approximately 700-donor mean. When HLA alleles, especially DR and DQ, strongly co-occurred, attributing TCR associations to individual alleles was difficult. A later analysis found that TCR association rates varied across HLA loci, with DRB1 alleles showing the most associated TCRs and HLA-C alleles the fewest. A cluster of highly shared sequence variants was judged likely to represent a technical artifact of the sequencing pipeline. In a later analysis, over 15,000 TCR beta sequences were associated with specific HLA alleles at a false discovery rate of 0.05. An association between a missense DCLRE1C variant and V-gene and J-gene trimming of TCR beta chains was found in a later genetic analysis and replicated in an independent cohort. Several of the top co-occurrence clusters appeared to be linked to parvovirus B19, influenza, CMV and Epstein-Barr virus, according to a later analysis. The authors suggested that the approach could potentially be generalized to other disease states and immunological phenotypes. CMV serostatus was the only immune exposure information available for the cohort. According to a later analysis, most CMV-associated TCR beta chains appeared to be HLA-restricted, and the HLA associations seemed to be driven largely by CMV exposure. Because counts were too low, approximately 15 rarely observed V segments, including chromosome 9 orphons, were excluded from the earlier analysis of fewer than 650 of the donors. In an earlier analysis of roughly 560 of the donors, most TCR beta V segments were observed in productive rearrangements about 87% or about 30% of the time, broadly matching IMGT annotations. In vitro tests confirmed that three of the cytomegalovirus-associated TCR beta chains recognize cytomegalovirus antigens. Sequencing depth was assumed to be roughly uniform across donors in the presence/absence analyses, though that assumption may not hold. Most TCR sequences were seen in very few donors, while some public TCRs were found in many individuals. In this cohort, only TCR beta chains were sequenced, and detectable features were limited by the absence of alpha or paired-chain data. Because HLA typing was unavailable for some donors at each locus, only the typed subset was used in association tests. A further reported finding was that TCR beta sequences accurately predicted the HLA-A and HLA-B alleles for most subjects in the first cohort. Because the 87-base-pair reads could not distinguish some IMGT-functional V segments, including TRBV6-2 and TRBV6-3, those segments were excluded.

The cohort comprised under 700 healthy bone marrow donors. Cohort members were all nominally healthy when sampled, although unrecorded immune exposures were likely present. The donor tested CMV seronegative and was one of the 352 seronegative cohort members. Each donor provided a peripheral blood sample, and peripheral blood mononuclear cells were used for TCR beta sequencing. The Qiagen DNeasy Blood Extraction Kit was used to extract genomic DNA from the blood cell samples. This chain joins TRBV7-9 to TRBJ1-4, with TRBD1 tentatively as D gene (5 bases match). This TCR derives from a male donor in good health and CMV-seronegative. Sequenced: PBMCs. The DNA sequence is TGTGCCAGCAGCTTAGGGGGCGGAAAACTGTTTTTT. This yields the protein CASSLGGGKLFF.